These 27 T cell receptor beta chains originate from one sample sequenced in a study of T-cell reconstitution after alpha-beta-depleted transplantation in children. The library targeted TCRbeta and was prepared with unique molecular identifiers. TCRdb passed the PCR reads through MiXCR, listing each CDR3 protein once. The table shows about 610,000 distinct CDR3 sequences, with approximately 30% occurring only once. Source: PBMCs, taken before TCRalphabeta/CD19-depleted stem cell transplant. These receptors all stem from a boy in the first two years of life with Wiskott-Aldrich syndrome, due to receive a stem cell transplant.

This clonotype has a handful of counts. The genes are TRBV7-7 and TRBJ2-5, with 15 bases lining up with TRBD2. CDR3 size: 17 residues. Germline V CDR1 and CDR2: SSHAT, FNYEAQ (reference sequence). V trimming: 5 bases; J trimming: 4 bases; junction bases outside the gene matches: 8. The CDR3 DNA sequence: TGTGCCAGCAGCCCTCGGGAGGGACTAGCGGGAGGAGAGACCCAGTACTTC. This translates into CASSPREGLAGGETQYF.

The chain is built from TRBV20-1 and TRBJ1-2, with D tentatively TRBD1 (6 bases). Germline CDR1 is DFQATT and CDR2 is SNEGSKA (reference sequence). The V end was cut by 3 bases, the J end by 8 bases, with 19 bases between. The CDR3 extends over 14 amino acids. CDR3: CSASAVQGQGGYTF. The CDR3 DNA reads as TGCAGTGCTAGTGCGGTACAGGGCCAAGGGGGCTACACCTTC.

CDR3 sequence (DNA): TGTGCCATCTTCGTATACGAGCAGTACTTC. It codes for CAIFVYEQYF. V is TRBV10-3 and J is TRBJ2-7; D not certain. Germline-derived CDR1 and CDR2 are ENHRY and SYGVKD. The CDR3 covers 10 residues. The ends were cut back, 8 bases at V and 4 bases at J, with 6 bases in the middle.

The J gene is TRBJ2-7, the V gene TRBV20-1, with D tentatively TRBD1 (6 bases). The CDR3 loop spans 17 amino acids. Germline loops: CDR1 DFQATT, CDR2 SNEGSKA (reference sequence). The V gene lost 0 bases and the J gene lost 2 bases, with 20 bases spanning the gap. This CDR3 reads CSARDWRSRDTTYEQYF. The CDR3 region has the DNA TGCAGTGCTAGAGATTGGCGGTCCCGGGACACTACCTACGAGCAGTACTTC.

This chain joins TRBV5-1 and TRBJ2-1; perhaps TRBD2 as D (5 bases). V dropped 5 bases and J dropped 7 bases, with 19 bases sitting between them. CDR3 length: 15 residues. CDR1 is SGHRS and CDR2 is YFSETQ in the germline V gene. CDR3 DNA sequence: TGCGCCAGCAGTTCGGGGTGGCTGGGTGTTAATGAGCAGTTCTTC. Encoded protein: CASSSGWLGVNEQFF.

V is TRBV16 and J is TRBJ2-1, with 14 bases aligning to TRBD2. Germline lookup yields CDR1 KGHSY and CDR2 FQNENV. The CDR3 spans 16 residues. V was pared by 7 bases and J by 4 bases, with 6 bases of the junction left unmatched. CDR3 DNA sequence: TGTGCCAGCATACAGACTAGCGGGAGGGGATACAATGAGCAGTTCTTC. This encodes CASIQTSGRGYNEQFF.

This clonotype was counted a few times. The chain joins TRBV4-2 to TRBJ2-7; tentative D call: TRBD2 (6 bases). This CDR3 is built from 17 residues. Trimming took 0 bases from V and 0 from J, leaving 15 bases between them. Per the germline V gene, CDR1 is LGHNA and CDR2 is YNFKEQ. In DNA, the CDR3 is TGTGCCAGCAGCCAAGATCCGGCTAGCGCAACCTCCTACGAGCAGTACTTC. Its translation is CASSQDPASATSYEQYF.

This chain connects TRBV5-1 to TRBJ2-7, with unresolved D. The V and J ends lost 4 bases and 4 bases respectively, with 15 bases between them. This CDR3 comprises 14 residues. CDR1 is SGHRS, CDR2 YFSETQ, per germline. CDR3 DNA: TGCGCCAGCAGCCCGGCCCCTTCACCTTACGAGCAGTACTTC. This codes for CASSPAPSPYEQYF.

This clonotype turned up a few times. The chain employs TRBV27 and TRBJ1-2; weak D call: TRBD1 (6 bases). CDR3 length: 13 residues. Trimming took off 6 bases at V and 2 bases at J, with 10 bases between the two ends. CDR1 and CDR2 (germline): MNHEY, SMNVEV (reference sequence). The chain's CDR3 is CASRATGNYGYTF. The CDR3 DNA follows: TGTGCCAGCAGAGCGACAGGAAACTATGGCTACACCTTC.

The rearrangement joins TRBV12-3 or TRBV12-4 to TRBJ2-7; tentatively, D is TRBD2 (5 bases). V was clipped by 3 bases and J by 7 bases, with 19 bases between them. CDR3 size: 15 residues. CDR3 region: CASSFLGQTTGEQYF. The CDR3 DNA is TGTGCCAGCAGTTTTCTGGGCCAGACTACCGGGGAGCAGTACTTC.

This clonotype was observed a handful of times. J is TRBJ2-1 and V is TRBV5-1; the match to TRBD2 covers 16 bases. The germline V gene has CDR1 SGHRS and CDR2 YFSETQ. The ends lost 3 bases at V and 1 base at J; junction bases unmatched: 4. The CDR3 is made up of 18 amino acids. CDR3 loop: CASSWGLAGGRSYNEQFF. The CDR3 DNA reads as TGCGCCAGCAGCTGGGGACTAGCGGGAGGGCGGTCCTACAATGAGCAGTTCTTC.

This clonotype was counted between two and nine times. The V call is TRBV19, the J call TRBJ2-7; 8 nucleotides align to TRBD2. From germline, CDR1 is LNHDA and CDR2 SQIVND (reference sequence). V gave up 1 base and J gave up 3 bases; unmatched junction bases: 2. This CDR3 spans 14 amino acids. For the CDR3, the DNA is TGTGCCAGTAGTATAGCGGGAGGGTTCTACGAGCAGTACTTC. Amino acids: CASSIAGGFYEQYF.

The genes are TRBV20-1 and TRBJ2-7, with D unclear. The V end lost 0 bases, the J end lost 0 bases, and 6 bases lay between the germline ends. The CDR3 extends over 13 amino acids. Germline assignment: CDR1 DFQATT and CDR2 SNEGSKA (reference sequence). The chain's CDR3 is CSARDPISYEQYF. CDR3 bases: TGCAGTGCTAGAGACCCCATCTCCTACGAGCAGTACTTC.

As DNA, the CDR3 is TGCGCCAGCAGCTTTGGCTACGGACAGGGAGATGGCTACACCTTC. Translated, it gives CASSFGYGQGDGYTF. The chain has TRBV5-1 and TRBJ1-2, with 8 bases fitting TRBD1. Germline V gene sequence: CDR1 SGHRS, CDR2 YFSETQ. V trimming: 2 bases; J trimming: 6 bases; junction bases outside the gene matches: 9. The CDR3 is made up of 15 amino acids.

The gene calls are TRBV5-1 and TRBJ2-2, with 8 bases fitting TRBD1. Germline assignment: CDR1 SGHRS and CDR2 YFSETQ. V shed 1 base and J 1 base; nucleotides not matched to a gene: 3. This CDR3 comprises 16 residues. The CDR3 nucleotides are TGCGCCAGCAGCTTGTTAACAGGGGGGAACACCGGGGAGCTGTTTTTT. Translating gives CASSLLTGGNTGELFF.

To note about this clonotype: This could be a read error, since a much larger clone is one nucleotide away. The chain uses TRBV29-1 and TRBJ2-5; D remains ambiguous. This CDR3 is 10 amino acids long. The germline V gene has CDR1 SQVTM and CDR2 ANQGSEA. Trimming took off 3 bases at V and 5 bases at J, with 4 bases between the two ends. As DNA, the CDR3 is TGCAGCGTTGATGGGGAGACCCAGTACTTC. Translating it yields CSVDGETQYF. The full variable domain, with the rest looked up from reference TRBV29-1 and TRBJ2-5, is SAVISQKPSRDICQRGTSLTIQCQVDSQVTMMFWYRQQPGQSLTLIATANQGSEATYESGFVIDKFPISRPNLTFSTLTVSNMSPEDSSIYLCSVDGETQYFGPGTRLLVL.

The chain has TRBV5-1 and TRBJ1-1; D unresolved. The CDR3 is made up of 14 amino acids. V was pared by 4 bases and J by 0 bases, with 10 bases between. Germline V CDR1 and CDR2: SGHRS, YFSETQ. Written as DNA, the CDR3 is TGCGCCAGCAGCCCAGGCTACATGAACACTGAAGCTTTCTTT. Translation gives CASSPGYMNTEAFF.

This clonotype occurred a few times. V is TRBV24-1 and J is TRBJ2-5; D not certain. Germline values: CDR1 KGHDR, CDR2 SFDVKD. CDR3 length: 13 residues. Trimming cost V 2 bases and J 1 base, with 4 bases left between them. CDR3 residues: CATSDSAQETQYF. As DNA, the CDR3 is TGTGCCACCAGTGATTCGGCCCAAGAGACCCAGTACTTC.

This clonotype came up a few times. J is TRBJ2-3 and V is TRBV9; D possibly corresponds to TRBD2 (6 bases). This CDR3 region has 15 residues. The germline CDR1 and CDR2 sequences are SGDLS and YYNGEE. Trimming removed 2 bases from V and 0 bases from J, with 10 bases in between. The CDR3 DNA is TGTGCCAGCAGCGTTAGCGGAGCGAGCACAGATACGCAGTATTTT. Translation: CASSVSGASTDTQYF.

This sequence joins TRBV6-1 and TRBJ1-2, with 9 bases matching TRBD1. Unmatched junction bases numbered 10, after V lost 6 bases and J lost 8 bases. In germline, CDR1 is MNHNS, CDR2 SASEGT. This CDR3 contains 14 residues. The CDR3 nucleotides read TGTGCCAGCAGAAACCCGGGACAGGGAAGAGGCTACACCTTC. This encodes CASRNPGQGRGYTF.

This clonotype was counted between two and nine times. One junction end disagrees with the germline gene, perhaps due to a read error. DNA of the CDR3: TGTGCCAGCAGCCGAAGGACTAGCGGGAGGGCCGGGGAGTTGTTTTTT. It is translated as CASSRRTSGRAGELFF. This rearrangement joins TRBV5-8 to TRBJ2-2; TRBD2 aligns across 15 bases. Germline CDR1 reads SGHTS; CDR2 reads YDEGEE. This CDR3 is built from 16 residues.

This rearrangement joins TRBV20-1 to TRBJ2-7; 9 positions match TRBD1. From germline, CDR1 is DFQATT and CDR2 SNEGSKA (reference sequence). V lost 6 bases and J lost 5; bases outside the gene matches: 8. The CDR3 loop spans 13 amino acids. CDR3 DNA: TGCAGTGCCACCGGGACAGGGCTCAACGAGCAGTACTTC. It specifies CSATGTGLNEQYF.

This clonotype was found a few times. The V gene is TRBV7-9, the J gene TRBJ2-2, with D possibly being TRBD1 (6 bases). Trimming stripped 4 bases from V and 6 bases from J, with 12 bases between. Per the germline V gene, CDR1 is SEHNR and CDR2 is FQNEAQ (reference sequence). The CDR3 contains 14 residues. The CDR3 is CASSSARTAGELFF. CDR3 nucleotides: TGTGCCAGCAGCTCGGCGAGGACAGCCGGGGAGCTGTTTTTT. Drawing the rest from reference TRBV7-9 and TRBJ2-2, the complete variable domain is DTGVSQNPRHKITKRGQNVTFRCDPISEHNRLYWYRQTLGQGPEFLTYFQNEAQLEKSRLLSDRFSAERPKGSFSTLEIQRTEQGDSAMYLCASSSARTAGELFFGEGSRLTVL.

This clonotype was picked up a small number of times. The chain joins TRBV25-1 to TRBJ2-5; D perhaps matches TRBD1 (6 bases). V dropped 6 bases and J dropped 1 base, with 15 bases sitting between them. This CDR3 has 15 residues. Germline V gives CDR1 MGHDK, CDR2 SYGVNS. The CDR3 loop reads CASRAKLDSQETQYF. The CDR3 DNA is TGTGCCAGCAGAGCAAAACTGGACAGCCAAGAGACCCAGTACTTC.

The chain has TRBV15 and TRBJ2-1; 9 bases fit TRBD1. The CDR3 spans 16 residues. CDR1 is LNHNV, CDR2 YYDKDF, per germline (reference sequence). V dropped 0 bases and J dropped 6; count of bases not matched to a gene: 6. The CDR3 loop reads CATSRDGDRVVNEQFF. The CDR3 nucleotides are TGTGCCACCAGCAGAGATGGGGACAGGGTAGTCAATGAGCAGTTCTTC.

This clonotype has a handful of counts. The V gene is TRBV2, the J gene TRBJ2-3; TRBD1 matches at 9 bases. V lost 6 bases, J lost 5 bases, and 6 bases stayed unmatched. This CDR3 spans 14 amino acids. Germline loops: CDR1 SNHLY, CDR2 FYNNEI. CDR3 coding DNA: TGTGCCAGCAGACTGGGACAGGGTGGAGATACGCAGTATTTT. Amino acid sequence: CASRLGQGGDTQYF.

This clonotype showed up just a few times. The rearrangement uses TRBV12-3 or TRBV12-4 and TRBJ1-4; D perhaps matches TRBD1 (5 bases). The CDR3 runs to 15 residues. Trimming took 6 bases from V and 6 from J, leaving 17 bases between them. The CDR3 is CASRLDAGAHEKLFF. The CDR3 bases are TGTGCCAGCAGGTTGGATGCCGGGGCTCATGAAAAACTGTTTTTT.